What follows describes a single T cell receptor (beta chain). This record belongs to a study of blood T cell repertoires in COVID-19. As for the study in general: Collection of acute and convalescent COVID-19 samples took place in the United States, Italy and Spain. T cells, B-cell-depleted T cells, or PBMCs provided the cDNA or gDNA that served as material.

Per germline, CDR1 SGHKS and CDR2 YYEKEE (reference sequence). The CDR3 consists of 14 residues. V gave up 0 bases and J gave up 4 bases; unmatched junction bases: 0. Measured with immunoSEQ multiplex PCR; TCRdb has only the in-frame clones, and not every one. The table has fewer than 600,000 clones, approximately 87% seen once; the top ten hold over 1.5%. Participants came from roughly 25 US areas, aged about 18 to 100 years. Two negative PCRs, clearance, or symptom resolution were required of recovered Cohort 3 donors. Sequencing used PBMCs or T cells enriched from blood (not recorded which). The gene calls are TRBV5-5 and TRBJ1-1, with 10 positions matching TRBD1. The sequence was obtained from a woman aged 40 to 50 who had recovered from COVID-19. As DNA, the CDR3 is TGTGCCAGCAGCTTGGGGACAGGGGGCACTGAAGCTTTCTTT. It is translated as CASSLGTGGTEAFF.